This entry is about one T cell receptor (beta chain). This clonotype was recorded many times. What this receptor recognizes is not known. No much larger clone exists at a distance of one base, and base qualities are not known. Sequencing relied on an Illumina HiSeq 2500. TCR beta libraries were prepared by quantitative 5'-RACE with molecular barcodes. Turning to the authors' computational methods: A new computational method based on a probabilistic model of VDJ rearrangement was used to identify disease-linked TCR variants. TCRdb passed the public sequencing reads through fastp at Q25 and MiXCR, retaining productive beta sequences. Each CDR3 protein gets just one entry, which takes the most common genes and DNA from the rows behind it. In this record, the V and J calls reflect TCRdb's handling and not the investigators' own analysis. In all, the sample holds around 140,000 distinct CDR3 sequences, and about an eighth of those were seen once. 3.5% to 5% of the sample is taken by the ten largest.

Trimming leaves V shorter by 0 bases and J shorter by 5 bases, with the junction holding 2 bases beyond the gene matches. Including the terminal cysteine and phenylalanine, the CDR3 comprises 15 residues. Only CDR3 DNA is held: 45 bases, read in frame from base 1. Reading the germline V gene gives CDR1 SGHRS and CDR2 YFSETQ. This sample is part of a study of CD8 T cells in ankylosing spondylitis (dated by TCRdb to 2016 to 2017). At the level of the whole study: T cell receptor beta repertoires were profiled in healthy donors and ankylosing spondylitis patients so that disease-linked TCR variants could be found. Peripheral blood was sampled, and synovial fluid was also collected from ankylosing spondylitis patients. The whole study cohort included some 100 healthy donors and about two dozen ankylosing spondylitis patients.

Overall study outcomes, separate from this receptor: Some motif variants had previously been reported in the synovial fluid and blood of reactive arthritis patients, which suggests shared mechanisms of disease initiation. The disease-linked clones were reported to be significantly enriched in matched synovial fluid samples from ankylosing spondylitis patients. In peripheral blood, the disease-linked clones were found at relatively low frequencies and had a CD8+ phenotype. Blood from ankylosing spondylitis patients appeared to be characterized by a TCR beta motif composed of several highly homologous amino acid variants.

The sequence came from a female donor with ankylosing spondylitis or in good health (not recorded which). Sequenced input: blood, either unsorted or a sorted T cell fraction (not recorded which). Recombination connected TRBV5-1 to TRBJ2-1, with 10 bases matching TRBD2. The CDR3 region has the sequence CASSLGGLANNEQFF. The nucleotide sequence reads TGCGCCAGCAGCTTGGGGGGACTAGCGAACAATGAGCAGTTCTTC.